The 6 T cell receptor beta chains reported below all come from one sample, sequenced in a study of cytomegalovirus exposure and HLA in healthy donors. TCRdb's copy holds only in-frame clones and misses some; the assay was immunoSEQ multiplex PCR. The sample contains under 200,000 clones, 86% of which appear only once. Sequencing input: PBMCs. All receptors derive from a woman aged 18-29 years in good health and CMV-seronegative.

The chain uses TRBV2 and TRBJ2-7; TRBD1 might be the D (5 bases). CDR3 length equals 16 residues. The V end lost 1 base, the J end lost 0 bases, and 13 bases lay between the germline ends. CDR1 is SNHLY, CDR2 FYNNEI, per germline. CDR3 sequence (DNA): TGTGCCAGCAGTGAAGGAGCATTGGACATCTCCTACGAGCAGTACTTC. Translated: CASSEGALDISYEQYF.

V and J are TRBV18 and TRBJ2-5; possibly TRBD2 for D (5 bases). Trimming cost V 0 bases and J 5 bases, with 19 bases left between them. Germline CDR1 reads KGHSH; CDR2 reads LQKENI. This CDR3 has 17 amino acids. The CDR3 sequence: CASSPPEEGPGFETQYF. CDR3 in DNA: TGTGCCAGCTCACCACCGGAGGAAGGGCCTGGGTTTGAGACCCAGTACTTC.

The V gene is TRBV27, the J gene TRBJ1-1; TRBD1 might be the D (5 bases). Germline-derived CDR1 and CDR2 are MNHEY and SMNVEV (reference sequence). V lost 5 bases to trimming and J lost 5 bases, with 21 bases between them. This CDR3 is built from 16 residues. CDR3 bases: TGTGCCAGCAGTCTTCACAGCCCCAGGGAAACAACTGAAGCTTTCTTT. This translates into CASSLHSPRETTEAFF.

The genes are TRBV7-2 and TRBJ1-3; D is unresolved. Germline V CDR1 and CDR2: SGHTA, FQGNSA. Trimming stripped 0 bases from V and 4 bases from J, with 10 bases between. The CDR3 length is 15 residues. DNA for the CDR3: TGTGCCAGCAGCTTAGCCGGAATACAGGGAAACACCATATATTTT. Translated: CASSLAGIQGNTIYF.

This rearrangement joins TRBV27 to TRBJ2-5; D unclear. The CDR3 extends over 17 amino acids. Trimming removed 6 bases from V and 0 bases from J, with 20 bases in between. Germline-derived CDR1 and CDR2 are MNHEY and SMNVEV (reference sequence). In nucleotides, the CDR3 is TGTGCCAGCAGACTCAAAAGCTCGCGCCTGTACCAAGAGACCCAGTACTTC. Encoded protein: CASRLKSSRLYQETQYF.

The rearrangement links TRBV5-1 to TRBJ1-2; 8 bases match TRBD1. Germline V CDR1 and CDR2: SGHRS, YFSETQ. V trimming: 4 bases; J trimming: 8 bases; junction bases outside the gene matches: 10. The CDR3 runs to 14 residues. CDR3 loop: CASSPPGQGWGYTF. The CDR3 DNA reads TGCGCCAGCAGCCCCCCCGGACAGGGTTGGGGCTACACCTTC.